The source of this TCR beta chain is a study of cytomegalovirus exposure and HLA in healthy donors. Study-wide background: Researchers previously reported finding 117 million unique TCR beta sequences from around 200 million T cells. Samples from HLA-typed donors yielded approximately 80 million unique TCRs in an early data release.

PCR amplification relied on 60 Vbeta primers (plus 13 Jbeta primers). The method was immunoSEQ multiplex PCR; TCRdb's version includes in-frame clones alone and lacks a portion of them. The table records around 99,000 clones, roughly 70% of them present only once. A remark on this clone: Its antigen is currently unknown.

General study points: Common viral pathogens seemed to be connected with several of the most significant clusters, according to a later analysis.

Sequenced material: PBMCs. The TCR comes from a woman between 40 and 55 years old in good health and CMV-seropositive.

In nucleotides, the CDR3 is TGTGCCTGGAGTGCGAGCTCTGGAAACACCATATATTTT. Protein sequence: CAWSASSGNTIYF. V and J are TRBV30 and TRBJ1-3; D unclear. The V gene's germline CDR1 is GTSNPN and CDR2 SVGIG (reference sequence). The V end was cut by 1 base, the J end by 0 bases, with 4 bases between. This CDR3 has 13 amino acids.